This T cell receptor (beta chain) was identified during a study of blood T cell repertoires in COVID-19. At the level of the study: Collection of acute and convalescent COVID-19 samples took place in the United States, Italy and Spain. T cells, B-cell-depleted T cells, or PBMCs provided the cDNA or gDNA that served as material.

Authors' data handling: Quantification of nucleated cells was approximated via reference gene primer amplification. Generated by immunoSEQ multiplex PCR, the TCRdb table keeps only in-frame clones and is missing some. The DNA was the basis for D and trimming; V, J and clone size are from that table. The sample yields tens of thousands of clones, approximately 78% seen once. This clone was counted between two and nine times. Material: peripheral blood. The clonotype originates from a human donor in a cohort sampled during active COVID-19.

The CDR3 sequence is CASSPDRDTEAFF. CDR3 in DNA: TGTGCCAGTAGTCCGGACAGGGACACTGAAGCTTTCTTT. The V call is TRBV19, the J call TRBJ1-1; 8 bases map to TRBD1. The germline CDR1 and CDR2 sequences are LNHDA and SQIVND (reference sequence). The CDR3 has 13 residues. The V and J ends lost 5 bases and 3 bases, in that order; junction bases with no gene match: 2. The whole variable domain, filled in from reference TRBV19 and TRBJ1-1, reads DGGITQSPKYLFRKEGQNVTLSCEQNLNHDAMYWYRQDPGQGLRLIYYSQIVNDFQKGDIAEGYSVSREKKESFPLTVTSAQKNPTAFYLCASSPDRDTEAFFGQGTRLTVV.